This TCR beta chain comes out of a study of shared clonotypes between healthy human individuals. On the study more broadly: Contributing individuals were a couple of females and three males aged 18 to 49.

Each donor was a Caucasian adult residing in Nashville, Tennessee. Worth noting for this clone: The antigen remains unidentified.

Assay: immunoSEQ multiplex PCR; the TCRdb copy retains only in-frame clones and omits some. The sample contains roughly 500,000 clones, about three quarters of which appear only once. The germline V gene has CDR1 SEHNR and CDR2 FQNEAQ (reference sequence). Trimming stripped 2 bases from V and 4 bases from J, with 10 bases between. The CDR3 is made up of 14 amino acids. General study results and limits: Blood alone was sampled, and tissue repertoires likely differ.

The sample taken for sequencing was PBMCs. The clonotype comes from a woman between 40 and 55 years old in good health. Some clones in this sample may be carry-over from other donors' samples. The rearrangement uses TRBV7-9 and TRBJ2-3, with a possible D match to TRBD2 (6 bases). CDR3: CASSLSGEADTQYF. The DNA of the CDR3 is TGTGCCAGCAGCTTATCGGGAGAGGCAGATACGCAGTATTTT.